Listed below are T cell receptor beta chains from one sample, sequenced in a study of CD8+CD57+ T cells in acquired aplastic anemia. Using its own MiXCR run on the reads, TCRdb lists one record per CDR3 protein. This sample has around 200,000 distinct CDR3 sequences, with around half found just once. Material: sorted CD4+, CD8+, or CD8+CD57+ T cells (not recorded which) from PBMCs. The receptors stem from a human donor with aplastic anemia. Each CDR3 is given with its conserved first and last residue. D genes are given only for firm matches. Only part of the rows carry a size: once, few, many, or a class if the clone is expanded.

size,V,J,D,CDR3,DNA
NA,TRBV19,TRBJ1-6,NA,CASSIGRQIYNSPLHF,TGTGCCAGTAGTATCGGGAGACAGATCTATAATTCACCCCTCCACTTT
few,TRBV6-1,TRBJ2-2,TRBD1,CASSALAGGVGGELFF,TGTGCCAGCAGTGCCTTGGCAGGGGGCGTTGGCGGGGAGCTGTTTTTT
many,TRBV10-1,TRBJ2-3,TRBD2,CASKGLAGVSDTQYF,TGCGCCAGCAAAGGACTAGCGGGAGTATCAGATACGCAGTATTTT
few,TRBV29-1,TRBJ1-2,NA,CSVVVSETGGYTF,TGCAGCGTTGTGGTCAGCGAGACGGGGGGCTACACCTTC
NA,TRBV7-2,TRBJ1-2,NA,CASSLRGAAGYTF,TGTGCCAGCAGCTTGCGGGGGGCAGCTGGCTACACCTTC
many,TRBV5-1,TRBJ2-5,NA,CASSVGHQETQYF,TGCGCCAGCAGCGTGGGACACCAAGAGACCCAGTACTTC
NA,TRBV15,TRBJ1-2,TRBD1,CATSARTGQGGGYTF,TGTGCCACCAGCGCTCGGACAGGACAAGGGGGAGGCTACACCTTC
NA,TRBV5-1,TRBJ2-1,TRBD1,CASSLGTGINEQFF,TGCGCCAGCAGCTTAGGGACAGGGATAAATGAGCAGTTCTTC
many,TRBV5-1,TRBJ2-7,NA,CASSLVAGTTYEQYF,TGCGCCAGCAGCTTGGTCGCAGGAACGACCTACGAGCAGTACTTC
NA,TRBV5-1,TRBJ1-1,NA,CANSLPGNFAEAFF,TGCGCCAACAGTTTGCCAGGGAATTTCGCTGAAGCTTTCTTT
NA,TRBV2,TRBJ2-5,NA,CASLYDSEETQYF,TGTGCCAGCCTTTATGACAGTGAAGAGACCCAGTACTTC
many,TRBV5-4,TRBJ2-7,TRBD1,CASSSGQRANEQYF,TGTGCCAGCAGCTCGGGACAGAGGGCCAACGAGCAGTACTTC
once,TRBV10-3,TRBJ1-5,NA,CAIRGGETQHF,TGTGCCATCAGAGGGGGGGAGACCCAGCATTTT
NA,TRBV10-3,TRBJ1-1,NA,CAISPAVTNTEAFF,TGTGCCATCAGTCCCGCCGTAACGAACACTGAAGCTTTCTTT
many,TRBV16,TRBJ2-3,TRBD1,CASSQFGRGLGDTQYF,TGTGCCAGCAGCCAATTTGGCAGGGGGCTCGGAGATACGCAGTATTTT
few,TRBV25-1,TRBJ1-6,TRBD1,CASKETGGSYNSPLHF,TGTGCCAGCAAGGAGACAGGGGGCTCATATAATTCACCCCTCCACTTT
NA,TRBV10-3,TRBJ1-1,NA,CAISGARNTEAFF,TGTGCCATCAGTGGCGCACGTAACACTGAAGCTTTCTTT
NA,TRBV19,TRBJ2-7,NA,CASSIMAGNSYEQYF,TGTGCCAGTAGTATCATGGCGGGAAACTCCTACGAGCAGTACTTC
many,TRBV7-8,TRBJ2-7,NA,CASSYRLGAYEQYF,TGTGCCAGCAGCTACCGACTAGGAGCCTACGAGCAGTACTTC
few,TRBV7-2,TRBJ2-7,NA,CASSPTLSSNHEQYF,TGTGCCAGCAGCCCCACGCTCTCATCGAATCACGAGCAGTACTTC
NA,TRBV2,TRBJ2-6,NA,CASSEGFSGANVLTF,TGTGCCAGCAGTGAAGGTTTTTCTGGGGCCAACGTCCTGACTTTC
NA,TRBV10-1,TRBJ2-3,NA,CASSDRGNPTDTQYF,TGCGCCAGCAGTGACCGAGGCAACCCCACAGATACGCAGTATTTT
once,TRBV5-5,TRBJ1-2,NA,CASSFGVSGYTF,TGTGCCAGCAGCTTTGGGGTTAGTGGCTACACCTTC